The 29 T cell receptor beta chains below come from one sample, sequenced in a study of breast tumors, draining lymph nodes, adjacent tissues. Samples came from axillary lymph nodes draining the breast cancer. TCRdb redid the calling of the multiplex PCR reads with MiXCR, one entry per CDR3 protein. The table shows 150,000 to 200,000 distinct CDR3 sequences, with roughly 30% occurring only once. Input material: axillary lymph node tissue. The receptors shown here come from a female donor with breast cancer. Some clones in this sample may be carry-over from other donors' samples.

This rearrangement joins TRBV7-3 to TRBJ2-1, with TRBD1 matching over 11 bases. The CDR3 sequence is 17 residues long. Germline CDR1 SGHTA, CDR2 FQGTGA. Trimming removed 7 bases from V and 6 bases from J; junction bases left unmatched: 14. In DNA form, the CDR3 reads TGTGCCAGCACCCCGGCCGGGGGACAGGGGGTAATCAATGAGCAGTTCTTC. Its protein product is CASTPAGGQGVINEQFF.

This clonotype was counted many times. The chain employs TRBV19 and TRBJ2-1; 11 nucleotides line up with TRBD2. CDR3 size: 13 residues. Per the germline V gene, CDR1 is LNHDA and CDR2 is SQIVND (reference sequence). The J segment lost 11 bases and the V segment lost 5 bases, leaving 5 bases of the junction unmatched. The CDR3 region has the DNA TGTGCCAGTAGTTCGTCTAGCGGGAGGAAGCAGTTCTTC. Its translation: CASSSSSGRKQFF.

The chain joins TRBV20-1 to TRBJ2-3; 7 bases align to TRBD1. The germline V gene has CDR1 DFQATT and CDR2 SNEGSKA (reference sequence). V lost 6 bases, J lost 3 bases, and 15 bases stayed unmatched. The CDR3 is 16 residues long. The CDR3 region is CSASSLDRVLTDTQYF. DNA of the CDR3: TGCAGTGCCAGCAGCTTAGACAGGGTATTAACAGATACGCAGTATTTT.

The genes are TRBV9 and TRBJ1-3, with D uncertain. The length of the CDR3 is 16 residues. With 0 bases removed from V and 0 bases from J, the gap between germline ends came to 10 bases. The V gene's germline CDR1 is SGDLS and CDR2 YYNGEE. CDR3 sequence reads: CASSVVPVTSGNTIYF. For the CDR3, the DNA is TGTGCCAGCAGCGTAGTTCCGGTAACCTCTGGAAACACCATATATTTT.

This clonotype was found a few times. This may arise from a read error, as a much more abundant clone is one base away. The V call is TRBV11-3, the J call TRBJ2-1; no definite D call. The CDR3 length is 15 residues. The germline V gene has CDR1 SGHNT and CDR2 YENEEA. V was cut by 0 bases and J by 8 bases, with 14 bases left in between. The chain's CDR3 is CASSLDPDHLDEQFF. For the CDR3, the DNA is TGTGCCAGCAGCTTAGATCCCGACCATTTGGATGAGCAGTTCTTC.

The gene calls are TRBV13 and TRBJ2-3; 9 bases map to TRBD1. This CDR3 is built from 17 residues. Germline V lookup: CDR1 PRHDT, CDR2 FYEKMQ (reference sequence). V dropped 6 bases and J dropped 4; count of bases not matched to a gene: 14. The CDR3 loop reads CASSDWCVGQGSDTQYF. In nucleotides, the CDR3 is TGTGCCAGCAGTGACTGGTGTGTGGGACAGGGTTCAGATACGCAGTATTTT.

About this clonotype: One base away lies a much larger clone, so this may be a sequencing read error. The J gene is TRBJ1-2, the V gene TRBV20-1; D ambiguous. CDR3 length equals 12 residues. Germline V gene data show CDR1 as DFQATT and CDR2 as SNEGSKA (reference sequence). DNA for the CDR3: TGCAGTGCTAGAGTGACGGTCTATGGCTCCACCTTC. Translated: CSARVTVYGSTF.

The rearrangement uses TRBV7-9 and TRBJ1-6; no reliable D call. Germline V gene lookup returns CDR1 SEHNR and CDR2 FQNEAQ (reference sequence). Trimming removed 0 bases from V and 11 bases from J, with 14 bases in between. The CDR3 contains 15 residues. The CDR3 spells CASSLAGPRYPPLHF. For the CDR3, the DNA is TGTGCCAGCAGCTTAGCCGGGCCCCGGTATCCACCCCTCCACTTT. Variable domain in full (rest from reference TRBV7-9 and TRBJ1-6): DTGVSQNPRHKITKRGQNVTFRCDPISEHNRLYWYRQTLGQGPEFLTYFQNEAQLEKSRLLSDRFSAERPKGSFSTLEIQRTEQGDSAMYLCASSLAGPRYPPLHFGNGTRLTVT.

This clonotype was counted many times. The chain is built from TRBV20-1 and TRBJ1-5; D may be TRBD1 (5 bases). Germline V CDR1 and CDR2: DFQATT, SNEGSKA (reference sequence). The CDR3 spans 13 residues. The V end was cut by 0 bases, the J end by 6 bases, with 9 bases between. CDR3 DNA sequence: TGCAGTGCTAGAGACAGGGTGGTTCAGCCCCAGCATTTT. This translates into CSARDRVVQPQHF.

The sample holds many counts of this clonotype. The CDR3 protein is CASSLEAGVTGTDTQYF. The CDR3 DNA reads TGTGCCAGCAGCTTAGAGGCGGGAGTCACAGGTACAGATACGCAGTATTTT. V gene TRBV7-2 combines with J gene TRBJ2-3; 7 nucleotides match TRBD2. This CDR3 has 17 amino acids. CDR1 is SGHTA, CDR2 FQGNSA, per germline. After removal of 1 base from V and 3 bases from J, the junction contained 10 bases not matched to a gene.

This clonotype was seen many times. The V call is TRBV6-4, the J call TRBJ2-3; no definite D call. Germline-derived CDR1 and CDR2 are MRHNA and SNTAGT. CDR3 size: 14 residues. V was clipped by 2 bases and J by 7 bases, with 13 bases between them. The CDR3 DNA reads TGTGCCAGCAGTGACCTTGAGCCCTTCCATACGCAGTATTTT. This translates into CASSDLEPFHTQYF.

There are many counts of this clonotype. The gene calls are TRBV12-3 or TRBV12-4 and TRBJ2-3; TRBD2 is a possible D gene (6 bases). The CDR3 sequence is 13 residues long. Trimming took off 5 bases at V and 7 bases at J, with 13 bases between the two ends. CDR3 in amino acids: CASSPGDSHTQYF. In nucleotides, the CDR3 is TGTGCCAGCAGTCCTGGGGACTCCCATACGCAGTATTTT.

This clonotype was detected ten times or more. The rearrangement uses TRBV20-1 and TRBJ2-1; TRBD2 matches at 13 bases. The CDR3 has 14 residues. From germline, CDR1 is DFQATT and CDR2 SNEGSKA (reference sequence). Trimming removed 5 bases from V and 9 bases from J; junction bases left unmatched: 7. This chain's CDR3 is CSAPGLAGVGEQFF. CDR3 in DNA: TGCAGTGCTCCTGGACTAGCGGGAGTTGGTGAGCAGTTCTTC.

This clonotype was detected ten times or more. As DNA, the CDR3 is TGTGCCAGCATGCCGGGACTGAACAATCAGCCCCAGCATTTT. This gives the protein CASMPGLNNQPQHF. This chain uses TRBV6-5 with TRBJ1-5; tentative D call: TRBD1 (5 bases). Trimming pared 7 bases from V and 3 bases from J, leaving 13 bases between. CDR3 length: 14 amino acids. The germline gives CDR1 MNHEY, CDR2 SVGAGI.

This clonotype came up many times. V is TRBV7-9 and J is TRBJ2-7, with TRBD2 matching 14 bases. V lost 5 bases and J lost 5; bases outside the gene matches: 8. Germline CDR1 is SEHNR and CDR2 is FQNEAQ (reference sequence). CDR3 length equals 16 residues. The CDR3 sequence: CASSPTSGRAKNEQYF. CDR3 in DNA: TGTGCCAGCAGCCCGACTAGCGGGAGGGCTAAGAACGAGCAGTACTTC. Full variable domain (missing parts from reference TRBV7-9 and TRBJ2-7): DTGVSQNPRHKITKRGQNVTFRCDPISEHNRLYWYRQTLGQGPEFLTYFQNEAQLEKSRLLSDRFSAERPKGSFSTLEIQRTEQGDSAMYLCASSPTSGRAKNEQYFGPGTRLTVT.

This clonotype has ten or more counts. This chain connects TRBV5-6 to TRBJ2-7; D is undetermined. V dropped 2 bases and J dropped 5 bases, with 11 bases sitting between them. CDR3 length: 13 residues. Per germline, CDR1 SGHDT and CDR2 YYEEEE. This CDR3 is CASSFKAFNEQYF. CDR3 DNA sequence: TGTGCCAGCAGCTTCAAGGCGTTCAACGAGCAGTACTTC. Full variable domain (remainder filled in from reference TRBV5-6 and TRBJ2-7): DAGVTQSPTHLIKTRGQQVTLRCSPKSGHDTVSWYQQALGQGPQFIFQYYEEEERQRGNFPDRFSGHQFPNYSSELNVNALLLGDSALYLCASSFKAFNEQYFGPGTRLTVT.

This clonotype has at least ten counts. The rearrangement links TRBV14 to TRBJ2-1; D might be TRBD1 or TRBD2, each matching 5 bases. V lost 7 bases and J 6 bases, leaving 10 bases between the germline ends. The germline V gene has CDR1 SGHDN and CDR2 FVKESK. The CDR3 spans 12 residues. The DNA of the CDR3 is TGTGCCAGCATGGGGGTTTTCAATGAGCAGTTCTTC. This gives the protein CASMGVFNEQFF.

Concerning this clonotype itself: Since a much larger clone is just one base distant, this may be a read error. The chain combines TRBV19 with TRBJ1-2; 7 bases agree with TRBD1. Germline CDR1 and CDR2: LNHDA and SQIVND (reference sequence). The CDR3 has 16 amino acids. Trimming at V came to 6 bases and at J to 2 bases, leaving 12 bases not matched to a gene. CDR3 sequence reads: CASSMDGTGVNYGYTF. The CDR3 DNA reads TGTGCCAGTAGCATGGATGGAACAGGGGTAAACTATGGCTACACCTTC.

There are many counts of this clonotype. The chain uses TRBV11-2 and TRBJ2-5, with TRBD2 identical over 7 bases. The CDR3 extends over 15 amino acids. The J segment lost 2 bases and the V segment lost 7 bases, leaving 10 bases of the junction unmatched. CDR1 and CDR2 from the germline V gene are SGHAT and FQNNGV. The CDR3 coding sequence is TGTGCCAGCATCCAGGGACCGGGGGGACAAGAGACCCAGTACTTC. Residues: CASIQGPGGQETQYF.

A note on this clonotype: Germline is not matched at one junction end, which may reflect a read error. The chain couples TRBV6-6 to TRBJ1-5; D may be TRBD1 (6 bases). Germline V gene lookup returns CDR1 MNHNY and CDR2 SVGAGI (reference sequence). This CDR3 has 15 residues. CDR3 sequence reads: CASLPGDYSNQPQHF. The DNA of the CDR3 is TGTGCCAGCTTACCAGGGGACTATAGCAATCAGCCCCAACATTTT.

This clonotype was picked up many times. The chain is built from TRBV7-8 and TRBJ2-1; 8 bases align to TRBD2. The length of the CDR3 is 17 residues. V lost 5 bases and J lost 1; bases outside the gene matches: 10. The germline gives CDR1 SGHVS, CDR2 FQNEAQ. The CDR3 nucleotides read TGTGCCAGCAGCCAAGATACGGGGGGGCTATCCTACAATGAGCAGTTCTTC. Translated: CASSQDTGGLSYNEQFF.

As for this clonotype: The germline gene is not matched at one end of the junction; a read error may be the cause. This CDR3 is CASRGGSSGPYNVQFF. DNA of the CDR3: TGTGCCAGCAGGGGCGGTTCGAGCGGACCCTACAATGTGCAGTTCTTC. This chain joins TRBV6-5 and TRBJ2-1; D perhaps matches TRBD2 (5 bases). This CDR3 region has 16 residues. Germline lookup yields CDR1 MNHEY and CDR2 SVGAGI.

This chain connects TRBV19 to TRBJ2-3; D is unclear. From germline, CDR1 is LNHDA and CDR2 SQIVND (reference sequence). V shed 8 bases and J shed 2 bases, with 5 bases lying between them. CDR3 length: 11 residues. The CDR3 DNA sequence: TGTGCCAGTTTTTCCACAGATACGCAGTATTTT. It codes for CASFSTDTQYF.

In regard to this clonotype: One end of the junction does not line up with germline, which may come from a read error. This chain connects TRBV9 to TRBJ2-6; 9 bases are shared with TRBD2. Germline CDR1 SGDLS, CDR2 YYNGEE. This CDR3 has 14 amino acids. The CDR3 nucleotides are TGCGCCAGCATGGCGGGAGGGGGGGCCAACGTCCTGACTTTC. Residues: CASMAGGGANVLTF.

This clonotype came up many times. This chain links TRBV6-6 with TRBJ2-1; TRBD2 matches 10 bases. The junction had 4 bases not matched to a gene; V was cut back by 8 bases and J by 3 bases. Germline values: CDR1 MNHNY, CDR2 SVGAGI (reference sequence). The CDR3 runs 14 residues. The CDR3 reads CASYSGGYYNEQFF. DNA for the CDR3: TGTGCCAGCTATAGCGGGGGGTACTACAATGAGCAGTTCTTC.

This clonotype has ten or more counts. The gene calls are TRBV20-1 and TRBJ2-1; 9 bases map to TRBD1. The V segment lost 6 bases and the J segment 6 bases; nucleotides outside the gene matches: 12. The CDR3 is 15 amino acids. Per germline, CDR1 DFQATT and CDR2 SNEGSKA (reference sequence). The CDR3 loop reads CSAVFLGQGGNEQFF. The CDR3 DNA reads as TGCAGTGCGGTGTTCTTGGGACAGGGAGGCAATGAGCAGTTCTTC.

The chain is built from TRBV11-2 and TRBJ2-2; 8 bases agree with TRBD2. V shed 5 bases, J shed 2 bases, and the junction held 7 bases outside the gene matches. Germline V gene data show CDR1 as SGHAT and CDR2 as FQNNGV. CDR3 length: 16 residues. DNA of the CDR3: TGTGCCAGCAGCCACCGGGGGGGAGGAAACACCGGGGAGCTGTTTTTT. It specifies CASSHRGGGNTGELFF.

This clonotype was found a few times. V gene TRBV19 combines with J gene TRBJ2-3; 9 nucleotides agree with TRBD2. The germline V gene has CDR1 LNHDA and CDR2 SQIVND (reference sequence). The CDR3 has 16 amino acids. V dropped 9 bases and J dropped 0; count of bases not matched to a gene: 10. CDR3 bases: TGTGCCAGCTCGTTTCTAGCGGGGAGTAGCACAGATACGCAGTATTTT. It yields the protein CASSFLAGSSTDTQYF.

This clonotype was found many times. This chain connects TRBV7-6 to TRBJ2-5; D is undetermined. Germline CDR1 is SGHVS and CDR2 is FNYEAQ. CDR3 size: 15 residues. Trimming shortened V by 5 bases and J by 2 bases, and 15 bases separated the two germline ends. The CDR3 sequence: CASSDGRHKQETQYF. Written as DNA, the CDR3 is TGTGCCAGCAGCGACGGCCGACACAAGCAAGAGACCCAGTACTTC.